The 4 T cell receptor beta chains presented below share a single source sample, sequenced in a study of blood T cell repertoires in COVID-19. Profiling relied on immunoSEQ multiplex PCR, and the TCRdb table lists in-frame clones only, not all of them. The repertoire holds under 150,000 clones, with over 75% as singletons. Sequenced input: PBMCs or T cells enriched from blood (not recorded which). Receptor source: a woman aged 25 to 45 with acute COVID-19.

The V gene is TRBV5-1, the J gene TRBJ1-6; TRBD1 matches at 8 bases. Losses at the gene ends were 3 bases for V and 10 bases for J; bases not matched to a gene: 9. Germline V lookup: CDR1 SGHRS, CDR2 YFSETQ. The CDR3 sequence is 15 residues long. The CDR3 reads CASSSGTGWESPLHF. CDR3 nucleotide sequence: TGCGCCAGCAGCTCCGGGACAGGCTGGGAATCACCCCTCCACTTT.

V usage is TRBV3-1 (or the pseudogene TRBV3-2) and J usage is TRBJ1-1, with 7 bases fitting TRBD1. This CDR3 has 16 residues. Germline lookup yields CDR1 LGHDT and CDR2 YNNKEL (reference sequence). Trimming removed 4 bases from V and 1 base from J; junction bases left unmatched: 9. The CDR3 reads CASSPTLQGPNTEAFF. In nucleotides, the CDR3 is TGTGCCAGCAGCCCAACTTTACAGGGGCCGAACACTGAAGCTTTCTTT.

V is TRBV6-5 and J is TRBJ1-5, with unresolved D. The CDR3 sequence is 12 residues long. Trimming took off 5 bases at V and 3 bases at J, with 5 bases between the two ends. Germline V lookup: CDR1 MNHEY, CDR2 SVGAGI. The CDR3 region is CASSSPNQPQHF. The DNA of the CDR3 is TGTGCCAGCAGTAGCCCCAATCAGCCCCAGCATTTT.

This clone was picked up one time. This chain links TRBV11-2 with TRBJ1-2, with 8 bases lining up with TRBD1. This CDR3 is built from 15 residues. The V gene end was trimmed by 0 bases and the J gene end by 5 bases; junction bases not matched to a gene: 5. Germline-derived CDR1 and CDR2 are SGHAT and FQNNGV. Written as DNA, the CDR3 is TGTGCCAGCAGCTTAGATCCAGGGGGCCGGTATGGCTACACCTTC. It codes for CASSLDPGGRYGYTF.